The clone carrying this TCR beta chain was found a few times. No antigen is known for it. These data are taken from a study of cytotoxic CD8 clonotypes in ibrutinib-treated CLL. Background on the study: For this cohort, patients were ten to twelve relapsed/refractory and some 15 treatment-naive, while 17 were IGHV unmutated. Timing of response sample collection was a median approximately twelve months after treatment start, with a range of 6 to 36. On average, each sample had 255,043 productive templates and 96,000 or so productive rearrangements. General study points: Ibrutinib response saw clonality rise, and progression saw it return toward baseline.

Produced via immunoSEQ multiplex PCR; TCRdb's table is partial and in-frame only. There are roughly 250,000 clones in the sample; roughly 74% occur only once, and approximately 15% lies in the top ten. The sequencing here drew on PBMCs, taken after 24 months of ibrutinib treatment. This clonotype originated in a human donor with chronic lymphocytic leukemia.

The CDR3 nucleotides are TGTGCCAGCAGCCAGGAGGCAGGGGAGGCCGGGGAGCTGTTTTTT. It codes for CASSQEAGEAGELFF. The chain uses TRBV4-2 and TRBJ2-2; the D call may be TRBD1 or TRBD2 (6 bases each). Germline assignment: CDR1 LGHNA and CDR2 YNFKEQ. Trimming stripped 3 bases from V and 6 bases from J, with 14 bases between. This CDR3 has 15 amino acids.